Listed here are 24 T cell receptor beta chains from one sample, sequenced in a study of breast tumors, draining lymph nodes, adjacent tissues. Axillary draining lymph nodes of breast cancer patients supplied the node samples. MiXCR, applied by TCRdb to the multiplex PCR reads, yields one record per CDR3 protein. The table includes approximately 140,000 distinct CDR3 sequences, about 31% detected once. The sequenced material came from axillary lymph node tissue. The source is a female donor with breast cancer. Some clones in this sample may be carry-over from other donors' samples.

On this clonotype: Likely a read error: the CDR3 ends without its conserved phenylalanine or tryptophan. This sequence joins TRBV7-7 and TRBJ2-1, with TRBD2 matching 7 bases. Germline V gene sequence: CDR1 SSHAT, CDR2 FNYEAQ (reference sequence). The length of the CDR3 is 14 residues. CDR3 sequence reads: CASSPVLAFSEQFL. CDR3 coding DNA: TGTGCTAGCAGCCCAGTACTAGCGTTCAGTGAGCAGTTCCTC.

This clonotype has a count of ten or more. V gene TRBV6-2 or TRBV6-3 combines with J gene TRBJ2-7, with D possibly TRBD1 on 5 matching bases. Trimming took 8 bases from V and 3 from J, leaving 14 bases between them. This CDR3 contains 13 residues. Per germline, CDR1 MNHEY and CDR2 SVGEGT. The CDR3 nucleotides are TGTGCCAGCCGAGGTTCAGGGCGCTACGAGCAGTACGTC. Protein sequence: CASRGSGRYEQYV.

The chain links TRBV7-2 to TRBJ2-7; the match to TRBD1 covers 7 bases. The junction had 11 bases not matched to a gene; V was cut back by 4 bases and J by 2 bases. Germline V gene data show CDR1 as SGHTA and CDR2 as FQGNSA. This CDR3 is built from 16 residues. The CDR3 coding sequence is TGTGCCAGCAGCTGGGCACCGGGACAGACAACCTACGAGCAGTACTTC. As protein: CASSWAPGQTTYEQYF.

This clonotype was observed at least ten times. The rearrangement joins TRBV18 to TRBJ1-4; D is ambiguous. The CDR3 has 12 amino acids. Germline V lookup: CDR1 KGHSH, CDR2 LQKENI. V was trimmed by 2 bases and J by 2 bases, leaving 0 bases between them. Written as DNA, the CDR3 is TGTGCCAGCTCACCAACTAATGAAAAACTGTTTTTT. This codes for CASSPTNEKLFF.

At least ten counts were recorded for this clonotype. The V gene is TRBV11-2, the J gene TRBJ2-2; 11 positions match TRBD1. There are 15 residues in the CDR3. CDR1 is SGHAT and CDR2 is FQNNGV in the germline V gene. The ends lost 6 bases at V and 6 bases at J; junction bases unmatched: 6. The CDR3 DNA follows: TGTGCCAGCAGGGCCGGGACAGGGGGTCCCGGGGAGCTGTTTTTT. Translated: CASRAGTGGPGELFF.

This clonotype was counted at least ten times. The rearrangement uses TRBV5-6 and TRBJ2-5, with a tentative D call TRBD1 (5 bases). The CDR3 has 17 amino acids. Germline CDR1 SGHDT, CDR2 YYEEEE. V dropped 1 base and J dropped 3 bases, with 19 bases sitting between them. For the CDR3, the DNA is TGTGCCAGCAGCTTGTCGTACCAGGGTGATTTCGAAGAGACCCAGTACTTC. This encodes CASSLSYQGDFEETQYF. The full variable domain, completed using reference TRBV5-6 and TRBJ2-5, is DAGVTQSPTHLIKTRGQQVTLRCSPKSGHDTVSWYQQALGQGPQFIFQYYEEEERQRGNFPDRFSGHQFPNYSSELNVNALLLGDSALYLCASSLSYQGDFEETQYFGPGTRLLVL.

This clonotype was counted at least ten times. The junction departs from the called germline gene at one end, perhaps through a read error. The chain couples TRBV7-7 to TRBJ2-1, with 9 positions matching TRBD1. The germline V gene encodes CDR1 SSHAT and CDR2 FNYEAQ (reference sequence). The length of the CDR3 is 15 residues. The CDR3: CASSSGQGLGNEQFF. CDR3 sequence (DNA): TGTGCTAGCAGCTCGGGACAGGGTTTAGGTAATGAGCAGTTCTTC.

This clonotype was picked up a small number of times. A much larger clone lies a single base off, so this may be a read error. The CDR3 DNA reads TGCGCCAGCAGCTTGGCTGCGGGGGAAAGCTCCTACAATGAGCAGTTCTTC. Protein sequence: CASSLAAGESSYNEQFF. V usage is TRBV5-1 and J usage is TRBJ2-1; 7 bases are a match to TRBD2. Trimming took 0 bases from V and 0 from J; bases not matched to a gene: 6. Looked up from germline, CDR1 is SGHRS and CDR2 is YFSETQ. The CDR3 is made up of 17 amino acids.

This clonotype was observed a few times. The gene calls are TRBV13 and TRBJ2-2, with a possible D match to TRBD2 (5 bases). The CDR3 loop spans 17 amino acids. The V and J ends lost 4 bases and 3 bases respectively, with 18 bases between them. Per germline, CDR1 PRHDT and CDR2 FYEKMQ (reference sequence). This chain's CDR3 is CASSSPSSYSDTGELFF. The CDR3 DNA reads as TGTGCCAGCAGCTCCCCGTCTAGCTACTCGGACACCGGGGAGCTGTTTTTT.

The J gene is TRBJ2-7, the V gene TRBV12-3 or TRBV12-4; D ambiguous. The ends were cut back, 8 bases at V and 6 bases at J, with 14 bases in the middle. The CDR3 contains 12 residues. The CDR3 loop is CASGSQHIEQYF. DNA of the CDR3: TGTGCCAGCGGTTCCCAACACATCGAGCAGTACTTC.

This clonotype was observed at least ten times. This chain connects TRBV5-4 to TRBJ2-7; 7 nucleotides match TRBD1. After removal of 4 bases from V and 6 bases from J, the junction contained 7 bases not matched to a gene. This CDR3 has 13 amino acids. From germline, CDR1 is SGHNT and CDR2 YYREEE (reference sequence). The CDR3 protein is CASSPGQLGEQYF. DNA for the CDR3: TGTGCCAGCAGCCCGGGACAGCTTGGCGAGCAGTACTTC.

This clonotype was seen ten or more times. The CDR3, as DNA: TGTGCCAGCAGTTACTCTGAGACAGGGTTCTACAATGAGCAGTTCTTC. Translating it yields CASSYSETGFYNEQFF. The chain couples TRBV6-5 to TRBJ2-1, with TRBD1 identical over 7 bases. The CDR3 has 16 residues. CDR1 is MNHEY and CDR2 is SVGAGI in the germline V gene. With 0 bases clipped from V and 3 bases from J, the junction kept 5 bases outside the gene matches.

V is TRBV20-1 and J is TRBJ1-2; D uncertain. The CDR3 is 13 amino acids. CDR1 is DFQATT, CDR2 SNEGSKA, per germline (reference sequence). V was trimmed by 5 bases and J by 3 bases, leaving 13 bases between them. The CDR3 coding sequence is TGCAGTGCTGAGAGGACGGACTACTATGGCTACACCTTC. It codes for CSAERTDYYGYTF.

Many counts were recorded for this clonotype. The genes are TRBV7-9 and TRBJ2-1, with D tentatively TRBD1 (6 bases). Germline V gene data show CDR1 as SEHNR and CDR2 as FQNEAQ (reference sequence). This CDR3 is 17 amino acids long. Trimming cost V 5 bases and J 7 bases, with 24 bases left between them. CDR3 coding DNA: TGTGCCAGCAGCCCCAGGGGTGACAGTAAGGTTGGGAATGAGCAGTTCTTC. Protein sequence: CASSPRGDSKVGNEQFF.

The chain links TRBV2 to TRBJ1-2, with no clear D. The CDR3 is 11 amino acids. V dropped 3 bases and J dropped 8 bases, with 7 bases sitting between them. CDR1 is SNHLY and CDR2 is FYNNEI in the germline V gene. DNA for the CDR3: TGTGCCAGCAGTGAGGGGTCAGGCTACACCTTC. Translated, it gives CASSEGSGYTF.

V gene TRBV15 combines with J gene TRBJ2-3; maybe TRBD2 (5 bases). Germline-derived CDR1 and CDR2 are LNHNV and YYDKDF (reference sequence). The CDR3 length is 15 residues. The V and J ends lost 8 bases and 2 bases respectively, with 17 bases between them. CDR3 sequence (DNA): TGTGCCACCCAGAGCGTGGGAGAGACCACAGATACGCAGTATTTT. Its translation: CATQSVGETTDTQYF.

This clonotype was picked up many times. This chain uses TRBV11-2 with TRBJ2-5; D tentatively reads TRBD1 or TRBD2 (5 bases each). The V gene lost 1 base and the J gene lost 3 bases, with 6 bases spanning the gap. In germline, CDR1 is SGHAT, CDR2 FQNNGV. The CDR3 is made up of 13 amino acids. The CDR3 loop reads CASSLVGEETQYF. In nucleotides, the CDR3 is TGTGCCAGCAGCTTAGTGGGGGAAGAGACCCAGTACTTC.

This clonotype has a handful of counts. It may be a read error: a sequence one base away is much more abundant. V is TRBV6-1 and J is TRBJ2-5, with unresolved D. The CDR3 runs 13 residues. CDR1 and CDR2 from the germline V gene are MNHNS and SASEGT. V shed 6 bases and J shed 0 bases, with 8 bases lying between them. CDR3 amino acids: CASRHSYQETQYF. The CDR3 nucleotides read TGTGCCAGCAGGCACAGCTACCAAGAGACCCAGTACTTC.

In this sample, this clonotype turned up many times. The chain joins TRBV3-1 to TRBJ1-3; D possibly corresponds to TRBD1 (5 bases). CDR3 size: 14 residues. Trimming took off 4 bases at V and 4 bases at J, with 11 bases between the two ends. CDR1 is LGHDT, CDR2 YNNKEL, per germline (reference sequence). For the CDR3, the DNA is TGTGCCAGCAGCCTCAGGGTGGCCGGAAACACCATATATTTT. As protein: CASSLRVAGNTIYF.

In its sample, this clonotype was seen many times. CDR3 loop: CASSLAGLSQETQYF. The CDR3 coding sequence is TGTGCCAGCAGCTTAGCGGGACTCTCACAAGAGACCCAGTACTTC. J is TRBJ2-5 and V is TRBV7-2, with TRBD2 as a possible D gene (6 bases). The V gene lost 0 bases and the J gene lost 2 bases, with 10 bases spanning the gap. Per the germline V gene, CDR1 is SGHTA and CDR2 is FQGNSA. CDR3 length: 15 amino acids.

This clonotype appeared many times. The chain recombines TRBV11-2 with TRBJ1-5, with D uncertain. The CDR3 has 12 residues. V was pared by 2 bases and J by 6 bases, with 5 bases between. Germline loops: CDR1 SGHAT, CDR2 FQNNGV. The chain's CDR3 is CASSLLGQPQHF. The CDR3 region has the DNA TGTGCCAGCAGCTTATTAGGTCAGCCCCAGCATTTT.

Concerning this clonotype: A read error may be the cause here, since a much bigger clone is one base away. The chain recombines TRBV6-6 with TRBJ1-6; D remains unclear. The CDR3 is made up of 14 amino acids. Looked up from germline, CDR1 is MNHNY and CDR2 is SVGAGI (reference sequence). CDR3 in amino acids: CASSPTGKNLPLHF. The CDR3 DNA sequence: TGTGCCAGCAGCCCGACGGGGAAAAATTTACCCCTCCACTTT.

This clonotype was detected ten times or more. One junction end does not reproduce the germline sequence, and a read error may be involved. The V call is TRBV6-5, the J call TRBJ2-2; 7 bases match TRBD2. The germline gives CDR1 MNHEY, CDR2 SVGAGI. This CDR3 spans 15 amino acids. Here the CDR3 DNA reads TGTGCCAGCAGTCACTCGGGGGGGAACACCGGGGAGCTGTTTTTT. Its protein is CASSHSGGNTGELFF.

As regards this clonotype: This sequence may be a read error, since a much larger clone differs from it by one base. This chain connects TRBV5-6 to TRBJ1-2; TRBD1 aligns across 7 bases. V lost 0 bases to trimming and J lost 7 bases; unmatched junction nucleotides: 9. The CDR3 has 15 residues. Germline V gene lookup returns CDR1 SGHDT and CDR2 YYEEEE. The CDR3 nucleotides are TGTGCCAGCAGCTTGGGAGGGGGCGCTCCCCGTGGCTACACCTTC. Translating gives CASSLGGGAPRGYTF.